This TCR beta chain is from a study of blood T cell repertoires in COVID-19. Across the study: Italy, Spain and the United States were the sources of the convalescent and acute COVID-19 samples.

Enrollment of patients from Seattle took place during active infection, with longitudinal follow-up. Per the original data handling: Nucleated cell number was recorded as an estimate derived from reference gene primer amplification. Profiling relied on immunoSEQ multiplex PCR, and the TCRdb table lists in-frame clones only, not all of them. D and trimming were read from the DNA, whereas the V and J calls and clone size are those reported in that table. The sample gives about 82,000 clones, about 78% of which show up once; roughly 38% is in the top ten. There are 14 residues in the CDR3. Germline assignment: CDR1 MNHEY and CDR2 SVGAGI. V was clipped by 5 bases and J by 7 bases, with 15 bases between them.

This sequence originates from a man aged 55 to 70 with COVID-19, enrolled during active disease. The sample comprised peripheral blood. This chain connects TRBV6-5 to TRBJ2-1; TRBD2 is a possible D gene (6 bases). The CDR3 here is CASSTLTSRNEQFF. The CDR3 DNA reads as TGTGCCAGCAGTACTTTGACTAGTCGTAATGAGCAGTTCTTC.